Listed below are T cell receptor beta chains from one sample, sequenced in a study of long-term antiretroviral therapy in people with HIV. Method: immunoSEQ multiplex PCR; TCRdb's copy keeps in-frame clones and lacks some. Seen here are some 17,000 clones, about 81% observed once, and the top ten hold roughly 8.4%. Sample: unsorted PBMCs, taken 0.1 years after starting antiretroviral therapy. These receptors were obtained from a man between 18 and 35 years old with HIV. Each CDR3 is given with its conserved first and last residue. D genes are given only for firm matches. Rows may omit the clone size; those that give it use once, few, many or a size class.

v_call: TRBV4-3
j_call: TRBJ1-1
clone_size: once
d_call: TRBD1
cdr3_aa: CASSHQPRTGLTEAFF
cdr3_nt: TGCGCCAGCAGCCACCAACCCCGGACAGGGCTAACTGAAGCTTTCTTT

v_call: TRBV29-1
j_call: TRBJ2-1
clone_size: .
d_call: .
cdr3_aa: CSVELKASNEQFF
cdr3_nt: TGCAGCGTTGAATTAAAGGCCTCTAATGAGCAGTTCTTC

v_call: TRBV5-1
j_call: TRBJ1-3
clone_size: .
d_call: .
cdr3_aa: CASSLTGGSGNTIYF
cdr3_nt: TGCGCCAGCAGCTTAACGGGGGGCTCTGGAAACACCATATATTTT

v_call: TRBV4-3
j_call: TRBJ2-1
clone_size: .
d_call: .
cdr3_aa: CASSQVEGDEQFF
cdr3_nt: TGCGCCAGCAGCCAAGTAGAGGGAGATGAGCAGTTCTTC

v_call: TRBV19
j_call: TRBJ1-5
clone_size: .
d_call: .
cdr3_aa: CASSIVPGGDQPQHF
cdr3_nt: TGTGCCAGTAGTATCGTCCCCGGGGGAGATCAGCCCCAGCATTTT

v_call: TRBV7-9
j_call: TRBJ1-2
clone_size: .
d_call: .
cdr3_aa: CASSRVTGERGTF
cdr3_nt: TGTGCCAGCAGCCGGGTGACTGGGGAGAGGGGCACCTTC

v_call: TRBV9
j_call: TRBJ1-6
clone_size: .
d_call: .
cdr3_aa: CASSATIGNSPLHF
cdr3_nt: TGTGCCAGCAGCGCTACCATCGGCAATTCACCCCTCCACTTT

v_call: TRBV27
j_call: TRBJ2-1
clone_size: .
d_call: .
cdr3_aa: CASSDSPDEQFF
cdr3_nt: TGTGCCAGCAGTGACTCCCCGGATGAGCAGTTCTTC

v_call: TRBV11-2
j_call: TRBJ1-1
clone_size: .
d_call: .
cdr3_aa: CATHGDGVEAFF
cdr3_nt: TGTGCCACCCACGGGGACGGCGTTGAAGCTTTCTTT

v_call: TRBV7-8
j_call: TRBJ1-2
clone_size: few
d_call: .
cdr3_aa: CASSLISGVDNGYTF
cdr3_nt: TGTGCCAGCAGCTTAATATCTGGGGTCGACAATGGCTACACCTTC

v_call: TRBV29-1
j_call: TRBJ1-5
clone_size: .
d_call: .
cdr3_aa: CSAGDNRYQPQHF
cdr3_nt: TGCAGCGCCGGGGACAACCGATATCAGCCCCAGCATTTT

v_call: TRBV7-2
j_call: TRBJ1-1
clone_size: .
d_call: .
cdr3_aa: CASSLYGSGENTEAFF
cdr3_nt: TGTGCCAGCAGCTTATACGGGTCAGGAGAGAACACTGAAGCTTTCTTT

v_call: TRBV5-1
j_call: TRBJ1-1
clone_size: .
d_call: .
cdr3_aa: CASSLSAQGGTEAFF
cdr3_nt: TGCGCCAGCAGCTTGTCTGCGCAGGGTGGGACTGAAGCTTTCTTT

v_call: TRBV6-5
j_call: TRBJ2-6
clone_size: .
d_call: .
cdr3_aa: CASSGSGANVLTF
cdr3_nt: TGTGCCAGCAGCGGGTCGGGGGCCAACGTCCTGACTTTC

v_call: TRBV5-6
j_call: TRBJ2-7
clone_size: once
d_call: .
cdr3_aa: CASSLMSPGRNEQYF
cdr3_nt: TGTGCCAGCAGCTTGATGTCCCCAGGGAGGAACGAGCAGTACTTC

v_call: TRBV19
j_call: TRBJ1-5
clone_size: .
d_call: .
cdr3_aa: CASSSLYNQPQHF
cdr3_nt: TGTGCCAGTAGTTCCCTTTACAATCAGCCCCAGCATTTT

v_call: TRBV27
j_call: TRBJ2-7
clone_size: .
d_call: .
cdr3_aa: CASSSFHEQYF
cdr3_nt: TGTGCCAGCAGTTCTTTCCACGAGCAGTACTTC

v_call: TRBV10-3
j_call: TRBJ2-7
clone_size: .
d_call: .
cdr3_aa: CAISMGTFDEQYF
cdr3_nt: TGTGCCATCAGTATGGGAACTTTCGACGAGCAGTACTTC

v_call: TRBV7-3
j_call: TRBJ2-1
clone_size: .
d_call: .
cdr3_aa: CASSLADYNEQFF
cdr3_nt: TGTGCCAGCAGCTTAGCGGATTACAATGAGCAGTTCTTC

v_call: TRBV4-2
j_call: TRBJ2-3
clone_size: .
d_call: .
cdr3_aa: CASSQENKELSTDTQYF
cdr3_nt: TGTGCCAGCAGCCAAGAGAATAAAGAGCTGAGCACAGATACGCAGTATTTT

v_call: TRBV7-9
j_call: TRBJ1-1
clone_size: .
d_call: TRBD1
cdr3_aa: CASSSRDRGEAFF
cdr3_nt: TGTGCCAGCAGCTCCCGGGACAGGGGTGAAGCTTTCTTT

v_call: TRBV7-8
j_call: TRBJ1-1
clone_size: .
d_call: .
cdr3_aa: CASSFSAGARTEAFF
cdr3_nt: TGTGCCAGCAGCTTTTCGGCGGGAGCCCGGACTGAAGCTTTCTTT

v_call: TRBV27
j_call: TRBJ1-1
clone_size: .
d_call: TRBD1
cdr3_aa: CASSLQGPTEAFF
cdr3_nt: TGTGCCAGCAGCCTACAGGGGCCCACTGAAGCTTTCTTT

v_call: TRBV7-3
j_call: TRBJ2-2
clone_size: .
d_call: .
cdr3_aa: CASSLSLSGELFF
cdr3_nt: TGTGCCAGCAGCTTAAGCCTATCCGGGGAGCTGTTTTTT

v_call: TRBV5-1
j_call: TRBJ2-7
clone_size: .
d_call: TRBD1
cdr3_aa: CASSLEMTGVSDEQYF
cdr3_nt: TGCGCCAGCAGCTTGGAAATGACAGGGGTGAGCGACGAGCAGTACTTC

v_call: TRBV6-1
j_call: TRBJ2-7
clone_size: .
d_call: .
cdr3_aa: CASSAGREYEQYF
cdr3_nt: TGTGCCAGCAGCGCAGGACGCGAATACGAGCAGTACTTC

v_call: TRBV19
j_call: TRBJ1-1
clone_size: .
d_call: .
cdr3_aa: CASSSRGKNTEAFF
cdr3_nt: TGTGCCAGTAGTTCACGGGGAAAGAACACTGAAGCTTTCTTT